What follows are 22 T cell receptor beta chains derived from one specimen sequenced in a study of Ad26.COV2.S vaccination and SARS-CoV-2 variants. Sequenced by immunoSEQ multiplex PCR; TCRdb stores in-frame clones only, minus some. The profile shows about 420,000 clones, 88% of them singletons. Described treatment: 15 to 20 received Ad26.COV2.S at low or high dose, single or two shots; 5 received placebo; per-sample allocation not given. The samples date from day 63 after the first vaccine or placebo injection. The material sequenced was peripheral blood, taken in a trial of Ad26.COV2.S vaccine versus placebo. The receptors shown here come from a person between 18 and 65 years old who received the Ad26.COV2.S COVID-19 vaccine or a placebo.

This rearrangement joins TRBV18 to TRBJ1-4, with D possibly matching TRBD1 (6 bases). Trimming took off 5 bases at V and 7 bases at J, with 11 bases between the two ends. The CDR3 consists of 13 residues. Germline V lookup: CDR1 KGHSH, CDR2 LQKENI. CDR3 coding DNA: TGTGCCAGCTCATCACAGGGAGGTGAAAAACTGTTTTTT. Protein sequence: CASSSQGGEKLFF. The whole variable domain, remainder taken from reference TRBV18 and TRBJ1-4, is NAGVMQNPRHLVRRRGQEARLRCSPMKGHSHVYWYRQLPEEGLKFMVYLQKENIIDESGMPKERFSAEFPKEGPSILRIQQVVRGDSAAYFCASSSQGGEKLFFGSGTQLSVL.

This sequence joins TRBV3-1 (or the pseudogene TRBV3-2) and TRBJ2-5; D might be TRBD2 (7 bases). Trimming stripped 1 base from V and 5 bases from J, with 14 bases between. This CDR3 has 15 residues. Germline CDR1 LGHDT, CDR2 YNNKEL (reference sequence). The CDR3 nucleotides read TGTGCCAGCAGCCAAGGAGGGGGAGGGACTGAGACCCAGTACTTC. This sequence encodes CASSQGGGGTETQYF.

This clone appeared once. V gene TRBV11-1 combines with J gene TRBJ1-6, with D possibly being TRBD1 (5 bases). Trimming pared 3 bases from V and 8 bases from J, leaving 14 bases between. CDR1 SGHAT and CDR2 FQDESV come from the germline V gene (reference sequence). This CDR3 spans 15 amino acids. CDR3 sequence reads: CASSLWGIEDSPLHF. The CDR3, as DNA: TGTGCCAGCAGCTTGTGGGGGATCGAGGATTCACCCCTCCACTTT. The variable domain in full, completed from reference TRBV11-1 and TRBJ1-6, reads EAEVAQSPRYKITEKSQAVAFWCDPISGHATLYWYRQILGQGPELLVQFQDESVVDDSQLPKDRFSAERLKGVDSTLKIQPAELGDSAMYLCASSLWGIEDSPLHFGNGTRLTVT.

This chain connects TRBV6-2 or TRBV6-3 to TRBJ2-2; D is perhaps TRBD1 (6 bases). This CDR3 has 16 residues. V shed 0 bases and J shed 11 bases, with 19 bases lying between them. Germline V gene lookup returns CDR1 MNHEY and CDR2 SVGEGT. The CDR3 DNA follows: TGTGCCAGCAGTTACTCGCTCGGGACAAGAGTAAGAGAGCTGTTTTTT. It is translated as CASSYSLGTRVRELFF.

The chain recombines TRBV25-1 with TRBJ1-2; TRBD1 aligns across 9 bases. V was clipped by 3 bases and J by 8 bases; unmatched bases: 7. The CDR3 runs to 14 residues. Germline CDR1 reads MGHDK; CDR2 reads SYGVNS. Here the CDR3 reads CASSDWDREGGYTF. CDR3 in DNA: TGTGCCAGCAGTGATTGGGACAGGGAAGGGGGCTACACCTTC.

The V and J genes are TRBV28 and TRBJ2-1; TRBD1 agrees at 7 bases. The CDR3 length is 16 residues. Trimming took 6 bases from V and 3 from J; bases not matched to a gene: 11. Germline CDR1 reads MDHEN; CDR2 reads SYDVKM. CDR3 sequence (DNA): TGTGCCAGCAGAGTAAAGGGGGCCGAGGGCTACAATGAGCAGTTCTTC. This translates into CASRVKGAEGYNEQFF.

This chain uses TRBV19 with TRBJ2-2; D may be TRBD2 (7 bases). This CDR3 is built from 15 residues. CDR1 LNHDA and CDR2 SQIVND come from the germline V gene (reference sequence). V lost 3 bases and J 3 bases, leaving 11 bases between the germline ends. The CDR3 loop is CASSILGGDTGELFF. The CDR3 coding sequence is TGTGCCAGTAGTATTCTAGGGGGGGACACCGGGGAGCTGTTTTTT.

The V and J genes are TRBV14 and TRBJ2-7; weak D call: TRBD2 (6 bases). The CDR3 covers 14 residues. Per the germline V gene, CDR1 is SGHDN and CDR2 is FVKESK. Trimming took off 4 bases at V and 4 bases at J, with 14 bases between the two ends. CDR3 sequence (DNA): TGTGCCAGCAGCCCCCGGGGGATAGGGTACGAGCAGTACTTC. Translated, it gives CASSPRGIGYEQYF.

The chain employs TRBV19 and TRBJ2-3; 11 nucleotides line up with TRBD2. V lost 1 base to trimming and J lost 3 bases; unmatched junction nucleotides: 6. This CDR3 comprises 17 residues. The germline V gene has CDR1 LNHDA and CDR2 SQIVND (reference sequence). As DNA, the CDR3 is TGTGCCAGTAGTATAGGCCTAGCGGGGGGCGGAACAGATACGCAGTATTTT. This translates into CASSIGLAGGGTDTQYF.

With respect to this clone: This sample also contains other DNA sequences that code for the same CDR3. CDR3 residues: CSAPETQYF. The CDR3 DNA sequence: TGCAGTGCTCCGGAGACCCAGTACTTC. The rearrangement joins TRBV20-1 to TRBJ2-5; D is undetermined. Germline CDR1 is DFQATT and CDR2 is SNEGSKA (reference sequence). The CDR3 totals 9 residues. The V gene lost 5 bases and the J gene lost 5 bases, with 3 bases spanning the gap.

The rearrangement uses TRBV4-3 and TRBJ2-1, with D maybe TRBD1 (6 bases). Trimming stripped 4 bases from V and 0 bases from J, with 10 bases between. CDR1 is LGHNA and CDR2 is YSLEER in the germline V gene. The CDR3 runs to 15 residues. The CDR3 DNA is TGCGCCAGCAGCCGGACAGCCAACTCCTACAATGAGCAGTTCTTC. This sequence encodes CASSRTANSYNEQFF.

V and J are TRBV3-1 (or the pseudogene TRBV3-2) and TRBJ1-2; D perhaps matches TRBD1 (6 bases). The CDR3 is 15 residues long. The germline V and J ends were trimmed by 4 bases and 9 bases, with 21 bases remaining between them. CDR1 LGHDT and CDR2 YNNKEL come from the germline V gene (reference sequence). Here the CDR3 DNA reads TGTGCCAGCAGCCCCCCGGTTCACAGGGTTGGAAGCTACACCTTC. This codes for CASSPPVHRVGSYTF.

This chain uses TRBV18 with TRBJ2-5; either TRBD1 or TRBD2 may supply D (5 bases each). The CDR3 is made up of 13 amino acids. V was pared by 3 bases and J by 0 bases, with 5 bases between. The germline V gene has CDR1 KGHSH and CDR2 LQKENI. The DNA of the CDR3 is TGTGCCAGCTCACCGGGGGACCAAGAGACCCAGTACTTC. It is translated as CASSPGDQETQYF.

The chain links TRBV9 to TRBJ2-5; TRBD1 agrees at 11 bases. There are 15 residues in the CDR3. Germline assignment: CDR1 SGDLS and CDR2 YYNGEE. V lost 3 bases, J lost 5 bases, and 6 bases stayed unmatched. CDR3 nucleotides: TGTGCCAGCAGCGCCGGACAGGGGGCCGGTGAGACCCAGTACTTC. Translation gives CASSAGQGAGETQYF. The whole variable domain, filled in from reference TRBV9 and TRBJ2-5, reads DSGVTQTPKHLITATGQRVTLRCSPRSGDLSVYWYQQSLDQGLQFLIQYYNGEERAKGNILERFSAQQFPDLHSELNLSSLELGDSALYFCASSAGQGAGETQYFGPGTRLLVL.

CDR3 nucleotide sequence: TGTGCCAGCTCCCGGGGGGGATCTACAAATGAGCAGTTCTTC. Translating it yields CASSRGGSTNEQFF. The J gene is TRBJ2-1, the V gene TRBV5-4, with 8 bases lining up with TRBD2. Germline V lookup: CDR1 SGHNT, CDR2 YYREEE (reference sequence). CDR3 length: 14 residues. V gave up 7 bases and J gave up 7 bases; unmatched junction bases: 10.

This sequence joins TRBV7-6 and TRBJ2-3; weak D call: TRBD2 (6 bases). The V and J ends lost 5 bases and 2 bases respectively, with 20 bases between them. Germline CDR1 and CDR2: SGHVS and FNYEAQ. There are 17 residues in the CDR3. The CDR3 spells CASSPQIRDSLTDTQYF. The CDR3 DNA follows: TGTGCCAGCAGCCCACAAATCCGGGACTCTCTCACAGATACGCAGTATTTT. Complete variable domain (other parts from reference TRBV7-6 and TRBJ2-3): GAGVSQSPRYKVTKRGQDVALRCDPISGHVSLYWYRQALGQGPEFLTYFNYEAQQDKSGLPNDRFSAERPEGSISTLTIQRTEQRDSAMYRCASSPQIRDSLTDTQYFGPGTRLTVL.

This clone was detected only a few times. The V and J genes are TRBV4-2 and TRBJ1-2; possible D gene TRBD1, 6 bases. This CDR3 region has 13 residues. Germline V gives CDR1 LGHNA, CDR2 YNFKEQ. The V and J ends lost 3 bases and 8 bases respectively, with 13 bases between them. DNA for the CDR3: TGTGCCAGCAGCCAGCACAGGGTGGAAGGCTACACCTTC. Protein: CASSQHRVEGYTF.

CDR3 sequence reads: CASSARTGGYGYTF. CDR3 DNA sequence: TGTGCCAGCAGCGCCAGGACAGGGGGCTATGGCTACACCTTC. V is TRBV9 and J is TRBJ1-2; 10 bases agree with TRBD1. Trimming cost V 3 bases and J 4 bases; bases outside gene matches: 3. The germline V gene has CDR1 SGDLS and CDR2 YYNGEE. This CDR3 has 14 residues.

This clone appeared once. The chain uses TRBV3-1 (or the pseudogene TRBV3-2) and TRBJ2-1; TRBD2 matches 13 bases. This CDR3 region has 19 residues. Germline V gene data show CDR1 as LGHDT and CDR2 as YNNKEL (reference sequence). V was pared by 3 bases and J by 1 base, with 9 bases of the junction left unmatched. The chain's CDR3 is CASSHDRLAGGPSYNEQFF. CDR3 DNA sequence: TGTGCCAGCAGCCACGATCGACTAGCGGGGGGCCCTTCCTACAATGAGCAGTTCTTC.

The CDR3 region is CASSQDGPGRGAKNIQYF. The DNA for the CDR3 is TGCGCCAGCAGCCAAGATGGGCCTGGGAGGGGAGCCAAAAACATTCAGTACTTC. The chain carries TRBV4-1 and TRBJ2-4; 7 nucleotides line up with TRBD2. Germline CDR1 MGHRA, CDR2 YSYEKL. The V gene end was trimmed by 0 bases and the J gene end by 0 bases; junction bases not matched to a gene: 8. The CDR3 has 18 amino acids.

The chain is built from TRBV6-2 or TRBV6-3 and TRBJ1-5; D not certain. Germline-derived CDR1 and CDR2 are MNHEY and SVGEGT. The length of the CDR3 is 13 residues. Trimming removed 2 bases from V and 8 bases from J, with 10 bases in between. The CDR3 protein is CASSYIPSEPQHF. In nucleotides, the CDR3 is TGTGCCAGCAGTTACATACCTTCGGAGCCCCAGCATTTT.

CDR3 DNA: TGTGCCAGCAGCCGGACAGGGATCCATCAGCCCCAGCATTTT. Translating it yields CASSRTGIHQPQHF. The V call is TRBV7-2, the J call TRBJ1-5, with TRBD1 identical over 8 bases. Germline V lookup: CDR1 SGHTA, CDR2 FQGNSA. The ends lost 5 bases at V and 5 bases at J; junction bases unmatched: 5. CDR3 length: 14 residues.